A selection of T cell receptor beta chains follows, all from one sample in a study of beta chain features in type 1 diabetes. Libraries were prepared by immunoSEQ multiplex PCR; TCRdb keeps only in-frame clonotypes and omits some of them. This sample carries 200,000 to 250,000 clones, 12% to 15% of them seen once, and the ten largest clones take roughly 0.024%. What was sequenced was naive CD4+ T cells from blood. The source is a woman in her thirties or forties in good health. CDR3s include the opening cysteine and the closing phenylalanine or tryptophan. D genes are given only for firm matches. Clone size is stated in some rows and not others, as once, few, many or a class when expanded.

V gene: TRBV19
J gene: TRBJ2-3
D gene: TRBD1
CDR3 length: 16
clone size: .
CDR3 DNA: TGTGCCACCCACGAGACCGGACAGGGGGCCGCAGATACGCAGTATTTT
CDR3 protein: CATHETGQGAADTQYF

V gene: TRBV11-2
J gene: TRBJ2-5
D gene: TRBD2
CDR3 length: 16
clone size: .
CDR3 DNA: TGTGCCAGCAGCATCCGACTAGCGGGGGGGCAAGAGACCCAGTACTTC
CDR3 protein: CASSIRLAGGQETQYF

V gene: TRBV6-1
J gene: TRBJ2-7
D gene: TRBD1
CDR3 length: 16
clone size: few
CDR3 DNA: TGTGCCAGCAGTGCAAGCACCGGGACAGGGGTATCCGAGCAGTACTTC
CDR3 protein: CASSASTGTGVSEQYF

V gene: TRBV5-1
J gene: TRBJ2-1
D gene: TRBD2
CDR3 length: 16
clone size: few
CDR3 DNA: TGCGCCAGCAGCCGTGACCCGGGACTAGCGGGGAATGAGCAGTTCTTC
CDR3 protein: CASSRDPGLAGNEQFF

V gene: TRBV7-9
J gene: TRBJ2-7
D gene: .
CDR3 length: 16
clone size: few
CDR3 DNA: TGTGCCAGCAGCCCGTTGGGGCAGCGAATGGCCTACGAGCAGTACTTC
CDR3 protein: CASSPLGQRMAYEQYF

V gene: TRBV20-1
J gene: TRBJ2-5
D gene: .
CDR3 length: 11
clone size: .
CDR3 DNA: TGCAGTGCTAGAGTAGCGGAGACCCAGTACTTC
CDR3 protein: CSARVAETQYF

V gene: TRBV11-3
J gene: TRBJ2-7
D gene: .
CDR3 length: 13
clone size: .
CDR3 DNA: TGTGCCAGCAGCTTAGACAGGGATTACGAGCAGTACTTC
CDR3 protein: CASSLDRDYEQYF

V gene: TRBV5-1
J gene: TRBJ2-5
D gene: TRBD1
CDR3 length: 13
clone size: few
CDR3 DNA: TGCGCCAGCAGGCCTCAGGGGGCAGAGACCCAGTACTTC
CDR3 protein: CASRPQGAETQYF

V gene: TRBV11-2
J gene: TRBJ2-2
D gene: TRBD1
CDR3 length: 15
clone size: .
CDR3 DNA: TGTGCCAGCAGTACCGACAGGGGGGTCACCGGGGAGCTGTTTTTT
CDR3 protein: CASSTDRGVTGELFF

V gene: TRBV7-6
J gene: TRBJ2-5
D gene: TRBD2
CDR3 length: 15
clone size: .
CDR3 DNA: TGTGCCAGCAGCGCACTAGCGGGGGGGCCCGAGACCCAGTACTTC
CDR3 protein: CASSALAGGPETQYF

V gene: TRBV6-5
J gene: TRBJ1-4
D gene: .
CDR3 length: 15
clone size: .
CDR3 DNA: TGTGCCAGCAGTTACTTCGCGGGGTTTAATGAAAAACTGTTTTTT
CDR3 protein: CASSYFAGFNEKLFF

V gene: TRBV7-2
J gene: TRBJ2-3
D gene: .
CDR3 length: 14
clone size: .
CDR3 DNA: TGTGCCAGCAGCTTCTCTCCTAGCACAGATACGCAGTATTTT
CDR3 protein: CASSFSPSTDTQYF

V gene: TRBV19
J gene: TRBJ1-1
D gene: TRBD1
CDR3 length: 13
clone size: .
CDR3 DNA: TGTGCCAGTAGTATCGACAGGGGACCTGAAGCTTTCTTT
CDR3 protein: CASSIDRGPEAFF

V gene: TRBV6-5
J gene: TRBJ1-6
D gene: .
CDR3 length: 15
clone size: .
CDR3 DNA: TGTGCCAGCATCGATCTTGGACGGAGGTATTCACCCCTCCACTTT
CDR3 protein: CASIDLGRRYSPLHF

V gene: TRBV18
J gene: TRBJ2-2
D gene: .
CDR3 length: 16
clone size: .
CDR3 DNA: TGTGCCAGCTCACCACCCAGGCAGATGTTCACCGGGGAGCTGTTTTTT
CDR3 protein: CASSPPRQMFTGELFF

V gene: TRBV25-1
J gene: TRBJ1-3
D gene: .
CDR3 length: 17
clone size: .
CDR3 DNA: TGTGCCAGCAGTGAATACCTCCCGGGGGTGGTGGGAAACACCATATATTTT
CDR3 protein: CASSEYLPGVVGNTIYF

V gene: TRBV4-2
J gene: TRBJ1-1
D gene: .
CDR3 length: 16
clone size: .
CDR3 DNA: TGTGCCAGCAGCCAAGACCCCGGAGGGGCGAACACTGAAGCTTTCTTT
CDR3 protein: CASSQDPGGANTEAFF

V gene: TRBV6-6
J gene: TRBJ1-2
D gene: .
CDR3 length: 14
clone size: few
CDR3 DNA: TGTGCCAGCGGAAGGGGGGGCGACATCTATGGCTACACCTTC
CDR3 protein: CASGRGGDIYGYTF

V gene: TRBV6-1
J gene: TRBJ1-1
D gene: .
CDR3 length: 13
clone size: .
CDR3 DNA: TGTGCCAGCACCAGCGGACTCGTGATAGAAGCTTTCTTT
CDR3 protein: CASTSGLVIEAFF

V gene: TRBV2
J gene: TRBJ2-7
D gene: .
CDR3 length: 14
clone size: .
CDR3 DNA: TGTGCCAGCAGAGACACCCCCGCTCCTTCCGAGCAGTACTTC
CDR3 protein: CASRDTPAPSEQYF

V gene: TRBV6-6
J gene: TRBJ2-7
D gene: .
CDR3 length: 16
clone size: .
CDR3 DNA: TGTGCCAGCAGTTACTCGAGAGGGTTTATGACCTACGAGCAGTACTTC
CDR3 protein: CASSYSRGFMTYEQYF

V gene: TRBV18
J gene: TRBJ1-5
D gene: .
CDR3 length: 14
clone size: .
CDR3 DNA: TGTGCCAGCTCACCTACACAGGAGAATCAGCCCCAGCATTTT
CDR3 protein: CASSPTQENQPQHF

V gene: TRBV5-1
J gene: TRBJ2-5
D gene: TRBD2
CDR3 length: 16
clone size: .
CDR3 DNA: TGCGCCAGCAGCTTGGACCCCGGGACTAGCGGAGAGACCCAGTACTTC
CDR3 protein: CASSLDPGTSGETQYF

V gene: TRBV5-1
J gene: TRBJ2-1
D gene: .
CDR3 length: 14
clone size: few
CDR3 DNA: TGCGCCAGCAGCGCGAGTCAGGGGCCCAATGAGCAGTTCTTC
CDR3 protein: CASSASQGPNEQFF

V gene: TRBV10-1
J gene: TRBJ2-6
D gene: .
CDR3 length: 18
clone size: few
CDR3 DNA: TGCGCCAGCAGTGAGACCCGGGGTACCCGCTCTGGGGCCAACGTCCTGACTTTC
CDR3 protein: CASSETRGTRSGANVLTF

V gene: TRBV5-4
J gene: TRBJ2-5
D gene: TRBD2
CDR3 length: 19
clone size: few
CDR3 DNA: TGTGCCAGCAGCTTGGGCCCCCCCGGGAGCGGGGGGTTCCAAGAGACCCAGTACTTC
CDR3 protein: CASSLGPPGSGGFQETQYF

V gene: TRBV5-8
J gene: TRBJ2-1
D gene: TRBD1
CDR3 length: 15
clone size: few
CDR3 DNA: TGTGCCAGCAGCTGGACAGGGGTCCCCAATGGTGAGCAGTTCTTC
CDR3 protein: CASSWTGVPNGEQFF

V gene: TRBV6-5
J gene: TRBJ1-2
D gene: TRBD1
CDR3 length: 15
clone size: few
CDR3 DNA: TGTGCCAGCAGGTCCCGGGACAGAGATAATTATGGCTACACCTTC
CDR3 protein: CASRSRDRDNYGYTF

V gene: TRBV27
J gene: TRBJ1-6
D gene: .
CDR3 length: 15
clone size: .
CDR3 DNA: TGTGCCAGCAGTTTAACACAGGGCACTAATTCACCCCTCCACTTT
CDR3 protein: CASSLTQGTNSPLHF

V gene: TRBV19
J gene: TRBJ2-1
D gene: TRBD2
CDR3 length: 13
clone size: .
CDR3 DNA: TGTGCCAGTAGCCCTCGGCGGGGGGATGAGCAGTTCTTC
CDR3 protein: CASSPRRGDEQFF

V gene: TRBV5-1
J gene: TRBJ2-3
D gene: TRBD2
CDR3 length: 15
clone size: .
CDR3 DNA: TGCGCCAGCATCCCAGCGGGGGGGCCTCAAGATACGCAGTATTTT
CDR3 protein: CASIPAGGPQDTQYF

V gene: TRBV19
J gene: TRBJ2-7
D gene: TRBD1
CDR3 length: 17
clone size: .
CDR3 DNA: TGTGCCAGTAGTACTGGAGGGGGACAGGGGGCGGCGTACGAGCAGTACTTC
CDR3 protein: CASSTGGGQGAAYEQYF

V gene: TRBV5-4
J gene: TRBJ2-1
D gene: TRBD2
CDR3 length: 16
clone size: few
CDR3 DNA: TGTGCCAGCAGCTTGGGACTAGCGGGGGGGCAACATGAGCAGTTCTTC
CDR3 protein: CASSLGLAGGQHEQFF

V gene: TRBV7-2
J gene: TRBJ2-5
D gene: .
CDR3 length: 13
clone size: few
CDR3 DNA: TGTGCCAGCAGCTCCGGGATCCAAGAGACCCAGTACTTC
CDR3 protein: CASSSGIQETQYF

V gene: TRBV10-3
J gene: TRBJ2-3
D gene: TRBD2
CDR3 length: 16
clone size: .
CDR3 DNA: TGTGCCATCAGTACCCCCGGGGGGGGTCGCACAGATACGCAGTATTTT
CDR3 protein: CAISTPGGGRTDTQYF

V gene: TRBV7-9
J gene: TRBJ2-1
D gene: .
CDR3 length: 13
clone size: .
CDR3 DNA: TGTGCCAGCAGCTTAGCGCCCCAGGGTGAGCAGTTCTTC
CDR3 protein: CASSLAPQGEQFF

V gene: TRBV7-9
J gene: TRBJ1-2
D gene: .
CDR3 length: 13
clone size: few
CDR3 DNA: TGTGCCAGCAGCTTAGGCTGGGCAGAAGGCTACACCTTC
CDR3 protein: CASSLGWAEGYTF

V gene: TRBV7-7
J gene: TRBJ2-3
D gene: .
CDR3 length: 14
clone size: .
CDR3 DNA: TGTGCTAGCAGCCAGACAGGGACTTCAGATACGCAGTATTTT
CDR3 protein: CASSQTGTSDTQYF

V gene: TRBV5-1
J gene: TRBJ2-3
D gene: TRBD2
CDR3 length: 16
clone size: .
CDR3 DNA: TGCGCCAGCAGCTTGGTATCGCGGGGGGGCCAAGATACGCAGTATTTT
CDR3 protein: CASSLVSRGGQDTQYF

V gene: TRBV27
J gene: TRBJ2-3
D gene: TRBD1
CDR3 length: 15
clone size: .
CDR3 DNA: TGTGCCAGCAGTTTTGGGACAGTAAGCACAGATACGCAGTATTTT
CDR3 protein: CASSFGTVSTDTQYF

V gene: TRBV18
J gene: TRBJ1-6
D gene: .
CDR3 length: 13
clone size: few
CDR3 DNA: TGTGCCAGCTCAGGTACAGGCAATTCACCCCTCCACTTT
CDR3 protein: CASSGTGNSPLHF

V gene: TRBV4-2
J gene: TRBJ2-3
D gene: .
CDR3 length: 15
clone size: few
CDR3 DNA: TGTGCCAGCAGCCCCCTCAGCGGTCCCACAGATACGCAGTATTTT
CDR3 protein: CASSPLSGPTDTQYF

V gene: TRBV21-1
J gene: TRBJ2-3
D gene: .
CDR3 length: 17
clone size: .
CDR3 DNA: TGTGCCAGCAGCAAAGCGCTAACTAGCGGCCGACCAGATACGCAGTATTTT
CDR3 protein: CASSKALTSGRPDTQYF

V gene: TRBV29-1
J gene: TRBJ2-3
D gene: .
CDR3 length: 13
clone size: many
CDR3 DNA: TGCAGCGTGGGCCGGACAGTCTCAGATACGCAGTATTTT
CDR3 protein: CSVGRTVSDTQYF

V gene: TRBV5-1
J gene: TRBJ2-5
D gene: .
CDR3 length: 15
clone size: few
CDR3 DNA: TGCGCCAGCAGCTTGGTAGCGGCAGCTGGAGAGACCCAGTACTTC
CDR3 protein: CASSLVAAAGETQYF

V gene: TRBV19
J gene: TRBJ2-1
D gene: .
CDR3 length: 13
clone size: .
CDR3 DNA: TGTGCCAGTAGTTCAGGCACTAGCAATGAGCAGTTCTTC
CDR3 protein: CASSSGTSNEQFF

V gene: TRBV18
J gene: TRBJ1-6
D gene: .
CDR3 length: 16
clone size: few
CDR3 DNA: TGTGCCAGCTCACCGCTTAAGGACACTATTGCCTCACCCCTCCACTTT
CDR3 protein: CASSPLKDTIASPLHF

V gene: TRBV2
J gene: TRBJ1-5
D gene: TRBD1
CDR3 length: 15
clone size: .
CDR3 DNA: TGTGCCAGCAGCCTGGACAGGGCGAACAATCAGCCCCAGCATTTT
CDR3 protein: CASSLDRANNQPQHF

V gene: TRBV9
J gene: TRBJ2-7
D gene: .
CDR3 length: 15
clone size: .
CDR3 DNA: TGTGCCAGCAGCGCCTTGCCGGTACCCTCCTACGAGCAGTACTTC
CDR3 protein: CASSALPVPSYEQYF

V gene: TRBV5-1
J gene: TRBJ2-5
D gene: TRBD1
CDR3 length: 14
clone size: .
CDR3 DNA: TGCGCCAGCAGCGAAGGGACAGTAAGGGAGACCCAGTACTTC
CDR3 protein: CASSEGTVRETQYF

V gene: TRBV10-2
J gene: TRBJ2-1
D gene: .
CDR3 length: 14
clone size: .
CDR3 DNA: TGCGCCAGCAGGGGTGGACAATGGTTCGATGAGCAGTTCTTC
CDR3 protein: CASRGGQWFDEQFF

V gene: TRBV5-1
J gene: TRBJ1-2
D gene: .
CDR3 length: 14
clone size: few
CDR3 DNA: TGCGCCAGCAGCCTCCCGGGGAGGGAGTATGGCTACACCTTC
CDR3 protein: CASSLPGREYGYTF

V gene: TRBV18
J gene: TRBJ1-6
D gene: TRBD1
CDR3 length: 17
clone size: .
CDR3 DNA: TGTGCCAGCTCACGCACCCCGGGACAGTCCATCAATTCACCCCTCCACTTT
CDR3 protein: CASSRTPGQSINSPLHF

V gene: TRBV19
J gene: TRBJ1-5
D gene: .
CDR3 length: 15
clone size: .
CDR3 DNA: TGTGCCAGTAGTATGGGCAGGGGTGGCAATCAGCCCCAGCATTTT
CDR3 protein: CASSMGRGGNQPQHF

V gene: TRBV7-2
J gene: TRBJ1-1
D gene: TRBD1
CDR3 length: 16
clone size: .
CDR3 DNA: TGTGCCAGCAGCTTTGGGATACAGGGGTTGAACACTGAAGCTTTCTTT
CDR3 protein: CASSFGIQGLNTEAFF